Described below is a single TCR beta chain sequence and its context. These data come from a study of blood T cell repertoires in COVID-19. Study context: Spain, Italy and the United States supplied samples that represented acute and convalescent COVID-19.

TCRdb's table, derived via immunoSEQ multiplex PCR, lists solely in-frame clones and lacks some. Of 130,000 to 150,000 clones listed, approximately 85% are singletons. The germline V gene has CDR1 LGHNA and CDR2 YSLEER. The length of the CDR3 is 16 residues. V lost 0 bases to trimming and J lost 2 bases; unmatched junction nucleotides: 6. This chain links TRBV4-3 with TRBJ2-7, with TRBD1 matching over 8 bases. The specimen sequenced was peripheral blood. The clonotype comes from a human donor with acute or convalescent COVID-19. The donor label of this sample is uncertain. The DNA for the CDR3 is TGCGCCAGCAGCCAAGATTACCGGGACAGGCCCTACGAGCAGTACTTC. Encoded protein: CASSQDYRDRPYEQYF.